This T cell receptor beta chain was captured by sequencing in a study of cytomegalovirus exposure and HLA in healthy donors. This clone was seen a few times. No antigen is known for it. Germline V CDR1 and CDR2: ENHRY, SYGVKD. The CDR3 has 12 residues. With 6 bases clipped from V and 3 bases from J, the junction kept 1 base outside the gene matches. The PCR employed 60 Vbeta primers together with 13 Jbeta primers. Produced via immunoSEQ multiplex PCR; TCRdb's table is partial and in-frame only. The repertoire consists of around 110,000 clones, with under 90% occurring once and the leading ten covering around 4.2%. The study's findings and limits: Follow-up analysis later connected one missense variant in DCLRE1C with trimming of TCR beta V- and J-genes. 164 TCR beta chains were listed as cytomegalovirus-associated.

Sequencing used PBMCs. This TCR derives from a woman aged 30 to 39 in good health and CMV-seronegative. The chain combines TRBV10-3 with TRBJ2-7; 8 bases line up with TRBD2. CDR3 in DNA: TGTGCCATCAGAACTAGCGGCTACGAGCAGTACTTC. The encoded protein is CAIRTSGYEQYF.